One and the same sample provided the 32 T cell receptor beta chains below, sequenced in a study of sequential checkpoint blockade in melanoma. The treatment denotes: randomized to nivolumab then ipilimumab (arm A) or the reverse (arm B). Some clones are missing from TCRdb's copy, which holds only in-frame ones; the method was immunoSEQ multiplex PCR. The table records under 20,000 clones, around 65% of them present only once. The material sequenced was CD8+ T cells sorted from blood (inferred from file names), taken from a patient given nivolumab and ipilimumab in sequence. Receptor source: a human donor with melanoma.

The gene calls are TRBV19 and TRBJ1-1; D not certain. The CDR3 extends over 13 amino acids. The germline V and J ends were trimmed by 2 bases and 2 bases, with 6 bases remaining between them. Per germline, CDR1 LNHDA and CDR2 SQIVND (reference sequence). The CDR3 DNA sequence: TGTGCCAGTAGTATACCCCCTAACACTGAAGCTTTCTTT. Translation: CASSIPPNTEAFF. The full variable domain, completed using reference TRBV19 and TRBJ1-1, is DGGITQSPKYLFRKEGQNVTLSCEQNLNHDAMYWYRQDPGQGLRLIYYSQIVNDFQKGDIAEGYSVSREKKESFPLTVTSAQKNPTAFYLCASSIPPNTEAFFGQGTRLTVV.

This clone has only a few counts. This chain links TRBV19 with TRBJ1-1, with D possibly matching TRBD1 (6 bases). In germline, CDR1 is LNHDA, CDR2 SQIVND (reference sequence). The CDR3 is 14 amino acids. Trimming removed 8 bases at V and 4 bases at J, with 17 bases between. CDR3 bases: TGTGCCAGTTCGTTTTCGGGGGGGCCCACTGAAGCTTTCTTT. Protein product: CASSFSGGPTEAFF.

The V call is TRBV4-1, the J call TRBJ2-4, with 9 bases fitting TRBD2. CDR3 size: 18 residues. The germline V gene encodes CDR1 MGHRA and CDR2 YSYEKL. The V gene end was trimmed by 1 base and the J gene end by 0 bases; junction bases not matched to a gene: 7. The CDR3, as DNA: TGCGCCAGCAGCCAAGCCCCCGGTAGCGGGAGAGCCAAAAACATTCAGTACTTC. This translates into CASSQAPGSGRAKNIQYF.

The chain has TRBV4-1 and TRBJ2-5; D might be TRBD1 (7 bases). CDR1 and CDR2 (germline): MGHRA, YSYEKL. The CDR3 extends over 14 amino acids. V was shortened by 5 bases and J by 5 bases, with 15 bases between the two germline ends. The CDR3 protein is CASSGGGGVETQYF. In nucleotides, the CDR3 is TGCGCCAGCAGCGGAGGGGGCGGGGTCGAGACCCAGTACTTC.

This chain's CDR3 is CASSSPDVGTGGYGYTF. The CDR3 DNA reads as TGTGCCAGCAGCTCCCCAGACGTCGGGACAGGTGGTTATGGCTACACCTTC. The V call is TRBV11-1, the J call TRBJ1-2; the match to TRBD1 covers 8 bases. The junction had 15 bases not matched to a gene; V was cut back by 4 bases and J by 5 bases. Germline loops: CDR1 SGHAT, CDR2 FQDESV (reference sequence). The CDR3 has 17 residues.

V usage is TRBV30 and J usage is TRBJ2-7; 10 nucleotides match TRBD2. The CDR3 length is 15 residues. CDR1 GTSNPN and CDR2 SVGIG come from the germline V gene (reference sequence). Here the CDR3 DNA reads TGTGCTGCTCGGGGGTTGACTAGCGGGCCCTACGAGCAGTACTTC. Translating it yields CAARGLTSGPYEQYF.

This clone came up a few times. CDR3 in DNA: TGTGCCAGCAGCGCTAGCGGGGGGGCTTACAATGAGCAGTTCTTC. Amino acid sequence: CASSASGGAYNEQFF. The chain is built from TRBV9 and TRBJ2-1; TRBD2 aligns across 12 bases. The V segment lost 3 bases and the J segment 4 bases; nucleotides outside the gene matches: 2. This CDR3 spans 15 amino acids. Germline V CDR1 and CDR2: SGDLS, YYNGEE.

This rearrangement joins TRBV9 to TRBJ2-3; 7 nucleotides align to TRBD2. J lost 2 bases, V lost 7 bases, and 7 bases had no gene match. The CDR3 totals 14 residues. Looked up from germline, CDR1 is SGDLS and CDR2 is YYNGEE. The CDR3 region is CASSASGSTDTQYF. The DNA for the CDR3 is TGTGCCAGCTCTGCTAGCGGATCCACAGATACGCAGTATTTT. Drawing the rest from reference TRBV9 and TRBJ2-3, the complete variable domain is DSGVTQTPKHLITATGQRVTLRCSPRSGDLSVYWYQQSLDQGLQFLIQYYNGEERAKGNILERFSAQQFPDLHSELNLSSLELGDSALYFCASSASGSTDTQYFGPGTRLTVL.

V usage is TRBV4-3 and J usage is TRBJ2-3; D perhaps matches TRBD2 (6 bases). The CDR3 length is 15 residues. CDR1 is LGHNA and CDR2 is YSLEER in the germline V gene. Between the trimmed V and J ends, which lost 0 bases and 7 bases, there was a span of 14 bases. This CDR3 is CASSQDRAGRNTQYF. The CDR3 DNA reads as TGCGCCAGCAGCCAAGATAGGGCGGGAAGGAATACGCAGTATTTT.

This clone occurred once. The chain employs TRBV30 and TRBJ1-3, with TRBD1 matching 7 bases. CDR3 length: 14 amino acids. CDR1 and CDR2 from the germline V gene are GTSNPN and SVGIG (reference sequence). The V gene end was trimmed by 3 bases and the J gene end by 4 bases; junction bases not matched to a gene: 6. Here the CDR3 reads CAWSRGTAGNTIYF. The CDR3 bases are TGTGCCTGGAGCAGGGGGACAGCCGGAAACACCATATATTTT.

This chain uses TRBV10-3 with TRBJ1-1, with a possible D match to TRBD1 (5 bases). Deletions cut 3 bases from V and 6 bases from J, with 14 bases between. The CDR3 totals 14 residues. Germline V lookup: CDR1 ENHRY, CDR2 SYGVKD. CDR3 bases: TGTGCCATCAGTGACAGGGTCCTTTTATCTGAAGCTTTCTTT. Protein product: CAISDRVLLSEAFF.

This clone has just a few counts. This chain uses TRBV9 with TRBJ2-7, with TRBD2 as a possible D gene (5 bases). The CDR3 extends over 11 amino acids. CDR1 is SGDLS, CDR2 YYNGEE, per germline. Trimming took off 7 bases at V and 3 bases at J, with 8 bases between the two ends. CDR3 nucleotide sequence: TGTGCCAGCGGTGGAGGCTACGAGCAGTACTTC. Translating gives CASGGGYEQYF.

V is TRBV10-3 and J is TRBJ1-2; no definite D call. The CDR3 spans 14 residues. V lost 2 bases and J 9 bases, leaving 16 bases between the germline ends. Germline V gene data show CDR1 as ENHRY and CDR2 as SYGVKD. For the CDR3, the DNA is TGTGCCATCAGTGAGACAGCCGCTGAAATAAGCTACACCTTC. Residues: CAISETAAEISYTF.

This clone was counted a single time. This chain joins TRBV27 and TRBJ2-7; 9 positions match TRBD2. This CDR3 is 14 amino acids long. Unmatched junction bases numbered 3, after V lost 6 bases and J lost 0 bases. Germline V lookup: CDR1 MNHEY, CDR2 SMNVEV (reference sequence). CDR3 region: CASRTSGASYEQYF. Here the CDR3 DNA reads TGTGCCAGCAGGACTAGCGGAGCCTCCTACGAGCAGTACTTC.

The genes are TRBV11-1 and TRBJ2-1; tentative D call: TRBD2 (6 bases). The V and J ends lost 4 bases and 7 bases respectively, with 20 bases between them. The CDR3 totals 16 residues. The V gene's germline CDR1 is SGHAT and CDR2 FQDESV (reference sequence). The chain's CDR3 is CASSSRPDPGRNEQFF. The CDR3 coding sequence is TGTGCCAGCAGCTCCCGGCCGGACCCGGGGAGGAATGAGCAGTTCTTC.

This clone is deemed medium-sized (0.01 to 0.1%). The chain employs TRBV6-5 and TRBJ2-7, with TRBD1 matching 10 bases. The CDR3 loop spans 14 amino acids. Germline CDR1 reads MNHEY; CDR2 reads SVGAGI. V was pared by 2 bases and J by 2 bases, with 0 bases of the junction left unmatched. CDR3 loop: CASSYGQGAYEQYF. The DNA of the CDR3 is TGTGCCAGCAGTTACGGACAGGGGGCCTACGAGCAGTACTTC.

This clone was observed a single time. The gene calls are TRBV5-1 and TRBJ2-2; 7 nucleotides match TRBD1. The CDR3 is made up of 15 amino acids. V lost 3 bases to trimming and J lost 2 bases; unmatched junction nucleotides: 4. Looked up from germline, CDR1 is SGHRS and CDR2 is YFSETQ. The CDR3 DNA is TGCGCCAGCAGCTACGGGACAGATAACACCGGGGAGCTGTTTTTT. Amino acid sequence: CASSYGTDNTGELFF.

This clone has a handful of counts. This chain joins TRBV6-4 and TRBJ2-3, with D tentatively TRBD2 (6 bases). V lost 3 bases and J 0 bases, leaving 7 bases between the germline ends. Germline V gene sequence: CDR1 MRHNA, CDR2 SNTAGT. This CDR3 region has 14 residues. The CDR3 spells CASSEGTSTDTQYF. The CDR3 bases are TGTGCCAGCAGTGAGGGGACTAGCACAGATACGCAGTATTTT.

The genes are TRBV7-9 and TRBJ2-7; the match to TRBD1 covers 9 bases. Germline loops: CDR1 SEHNR, CDR2 FQNEAQ (reference sequence). The CDR3 is 15 amino acids. J gave up 4 bases and V 5 bases, and 9 bases lay outside the gene matches. The CDR3 region has the DNA TGTGCCAGCAGCGGGGGCCGGGACAGGGCTTACGAGCAGTACTTC. Amino acids: CASSGGRDRAYEQYF.

V and J are TRBV10-3 and TRBJ2-7; tentatively, D is TRBD2 (5 bases). The germline V gene has CDR1 ENHRY and CDR2 SYGVKD. This CDR3 is built from 13 residues. V was trimmed by 3 bases and J by 0 bases, leaving 6 bases between them. This CDR3 is CAISDRGSYEQYF. The CDR3, as DNA: TGTGCCATCAGTGACCGGGGCTCCTACGAGCAGTACTTC.

The J gene is TRBJ2-7, the V gene TRBV7-9; no firm D call. CDR1 and CDR2 (germline): SEHNR, FQNEAQ (reference sequence). Between the trimmed V and J ends, which lost 5 bases and 0 bases, there was a span of 5 bases. This CDR3 contains 12 residues. CDR3 region: CASSRSSYEQYF. CDR3 coding DNA: TGTGCCAGCAGCCGTAGCTCCTACGAGCAGTACTTC.

This clone was seen only a few times. The genes are TRBV9 and TRBJ2-7, with 9 nucleotides matching TRBD1. CDR3 length: 15 amino acids. The germline gives CDR1 SGDLS, CDR2 YYNGEE. The trim removed 4 bases at V and 6 bases at J, leaving 11 bases unmatched. CDR3 loop: CASSPKSGTGPEQYF. DNA of the CDR3: TGTGCCAGCAGCCCCAAATCAGGGACAGGGCCCGAGCAGTACTTC.

This chain joins TRBV29-1 and TRBJ2-1; 9 nucleotides align to TRBD2. V dropped 3 bases and J dropped 8; count of bases not matched to a gene: 8. Germline values: CDR1 SQVTM, CDR2 ANQGSEA. The CDR3 has 14 amino acids. Written as DNA, the CDR3 is TGCAGCGTTGACCCGTCTAGCGGGACCGATGAGCAGTTCTTC. Amino acid sequence: CSVDPSSGTDEQFF.

V gene TRBV27 combines with J gene TRBJ1-1; D is unresolved. Looked up from germline, CDR1 is MNHEY and CDR2 is SMNVEV (reference sequence). The CDR3 is 13 residues long. The V gene lost 0 bases and the J gene lost 1 base, with 3 bases spanning the gap. CDR3 coding DNA: TGTGCCAGCAGTTTATCGAGGAACACTGAAGCTTTCTTT. Translating gives CASSLSRNTEAFF.

This rearrangement joins TRBV29-1 to TRBJ1-1, with D perhaps TRBD1 (5 bases). V gave up 4 bases and J gave up 0 bases, with 15 bases separating them. Germline CDR1 SQVTM, CDR2 ANQGSEA. This CDR3 region has 15 residues. CDR3 sequence: CSVGTRQYMNTEAFF. In DNA form, the CDR3 reads TGCAGCGTTGGAACACGACAGTACATGAACACTGAAGCTTTCTTT.

This clone was recorded only once. The chain carries TRBV7-3 and TRBJ2-7; tentatively, D is TRBD1 (6 bases). The J call may be faulty, since TRBJ2-1 better matches the DNA end. Germline loops: CDR1 SGHTA, CDR2 FQGTGA. This CDR3 is built from 15 residues. CDR3 nucleotide sequence: TGTGCCAGCAGGTCAGATAGGGGGAATGACAATGAGCAGTTCTTC. Its translation is CASRSDRGNDNEQFF.

V usage is TRBV7-8 and J usage is TRBJ2-1; D gene unclear. CDR3 length: 12 residues. The ends were cut back, 1 base at V and 9 bases at J, with 7 bases in the middle. Germline CDR1 and CDR2: SGHVS and FQNEAQ. CDR3 DNA sequence: TGTGCCAGCAGCTTAGTTTACGGTGAGCAGTTCTTC. Translation gives CASSLVYGEQFF.

This clone showed up just a few times. CDR3 amino acids: CSVDGQGILDEQFF. CDR3 DNA sequence: TGCAGCGTCGACGGACAGGGGATACTGGATGAGCAGTTCTTC. The gene calls are TRBV29-1 and TRBJ2-1, with TRBD1 identical over 9 bases. The CDR3 is 14 amino acids. The germline gives CDR1 SQVTM, CDR2 ANQGSEA. Germline trimming cut 6 bases from V and 8 bases from J; bases unmatched to any gene: 11.

The chain carries TRBV4-1 and TRBJ2-3; 7 positions agree with TRBD2. V shed 1 base, J shed 2 bases, and the junction held 15 bases outside the gene matches. The CDR3 loop spans 19 amino acids. Germline V CDR1 and CDR2: MGHRA, YSYEKL. CDR3 bases: TGCGCCAGCAGCCAAGTTCTTGGCGTAGCAGCGGGGCTCACAGATACGCAGTATTTT. This codes for CASSQVLGVAAGLTDTQYF.

The V call is TRBV4-3, the J call TRBJ2-1; D is perhaps TRBD2 (5 bases). Deletions cut 2 bases from V and 4 bases from J, with 12 bases between. The CDR3 loop spans 15 amino acids. CDR1 is LGHNA, CDR2 YSLEER, per germline. CDR3 bases: TGCGCCAGCAGCCAACTAAGCGGTGATTACAATGAGCAGTTCTTC. Its protein is CASSQLSGDYNEQFF.

The rearrangement uses TRBV5-1 and TRBJ2-3; D is unclear. CDR1 is SGHRS and CDR2 is YFSETQ in the germline V gene. CDR3 length: 12 residues. The V gene lost 3 bases and the J gene lost 6 bases, with 8 bases spanning the gap. CDR3 bases: TGCGCCAGCAGCTCTTATCTGGATACGCAGTATTTT. Translated, it gives CASSSYLDTQYF. Full variable domain (remainder filled in from reference TRBV5-1 and TRBJ2-3): KAGVTQTPRYLIKTRGQQVTLSCSPISGHRSVSWYQQTPGQGLQFLFEYFSETQRNKGNFPGRFSGRQFSNSRSEMNVSTLELGDSALYLCASSSYLDTQYFGPGTRLTVL.

V and J are TRBV27 and TRBJ2-3; D possibly corresponds to TRBD1 (6 bases). V dropped 4 bases and J dropped 2 bases, with 13 bases sitting between them. The CDR3 has 15 amino acids. Germline V lookup: CDR1 MNHEY, CDR2 SMNVEV (reference sequence). The CDR3, as DNA: TGTGCCAGCAGTTCACTAGGACAGCACACAGATACGCAGTATTTT. Encoded protein: CASSSLGQHTDTQYF.